The 6 T cell receptor beta chains listed next were all sequenced from one sample in a study of CD8+CD57+ T cells in acquired aplastic anemia. Genomic DNA was employed as the template in profiling TCR beta VDJ and CDR3. TCRdb re-analysed the reads in MiXCR, keeping a single row per CDR3 protein. The data hold 200,000 to 300,000 distinct CDR3 sequences, with more than 40% observed a single time. Patients chosen for sequencing had CD8+CD57+ cells that had expanded, as shown by flow cytometry. Sequencing was done on a sample of sorted CD4+, CD8+, or CD8+CD57+ T cells (not recorded which) from PBMCs. These receptors were obtained from a human donor with aplastic anemia.

In its sample, this clonotype was seen many times. The V and J genes are TRBV27 and TRBJ2-7; D gene ambiguous. Trimming shortened V by 2 bases and J by 4 bases, and 12 bases separated the two germline ends. Germline lookup yields CDR1 MNHEY and CDR2 SMNVEV (reference sequence). The CDR3 has 14 amino acids. This chain's CDR3 is CASSLDGRQYEQYF. The CDR3 nucleotides read TGTGCCAGCAGTTTAGACGGCCGGCAATACGAGCAGTACTTC.

The chain has TRBV15 and TRBJ2-3; the match to TRBD2 covers 9 bases. V trimming: 3 bases; J trimming: 2 bases; junction bases outside the gene matches: 9. CDR1 LNHNV and CDR2 YYDKDF come from the germline V gene (reference sequence). This CDR3 contains 17 residues. CDR3: CATSSDWTSETTDTQYF. For the CDR3, the DNA is TGTGCCACCAGCAGCGATTGGACTAGCGAGACCACAGATACGCAGTATTTT.

This clonotype was found many times. The rearrangement joins TRBV13 to TRBJ2-2; D unclear. Germline CDR1 and CDR2: PRHDT and FYEKMQ (reference sequence). The CDR3 is 12 residues long. The ends were cut back, 5 bases at V and 5 bases at J, with 6 bases in the middle. CDR3 region: CASSPTTGELFF. For the CDR3, the DNA is TGTGCCAGCAGCCCCACGACCGGGGAGCTGTTTTTT.

This clonotype was counted at least ten times. This chain uses TRBV4-3 with TRBJ1-1, with D uncertain. The CDR3 spans 15 residues. V was pared by 0 bases and J by 4 bases, with 12 bases between. The germline V gene has CDR1 LGHNA and CDR2 YSLEER. The CDR3, as DNA: TGCGCCAGCAGCCAAGAACGGACGGTACTCACTGAAGCTTTCTTT. Translated, it gives CASSQERTVLTEAFF.

The chain couples TRBV29-1 to TRBJ1-1, with 8 bases matching TRBD1. Germline values: CDR1 SQVTM, CDR2 ANQGSEA. Trimming cost V 7 bases and J 6 bases; bases outside gene matches: 7. The CDR3 length is 12 residues. This chain's CDR3 is CSDQGADAEAFF. The CDR3 DNA follows: TGCAGCGACCAGGGGGCTGACGCTGAAGCTTTCTTT.

V gene TRBV10-3 combines with J gene TRBJ1-3, with D hard to call. With 7 bases removed from V and 0 bases from J, the gap between germline ends came to 10 bases. The CDR3 is 14 residues long. CDR1 ENHRY and CDR2 SYGVKD come from the germline V gene. CDR3 nucleotides: TGTGCCATCACAGGCACTCGCTCTGGAAACACCATATATTTT. This gives the protein CAITGTRSGNTIYF.